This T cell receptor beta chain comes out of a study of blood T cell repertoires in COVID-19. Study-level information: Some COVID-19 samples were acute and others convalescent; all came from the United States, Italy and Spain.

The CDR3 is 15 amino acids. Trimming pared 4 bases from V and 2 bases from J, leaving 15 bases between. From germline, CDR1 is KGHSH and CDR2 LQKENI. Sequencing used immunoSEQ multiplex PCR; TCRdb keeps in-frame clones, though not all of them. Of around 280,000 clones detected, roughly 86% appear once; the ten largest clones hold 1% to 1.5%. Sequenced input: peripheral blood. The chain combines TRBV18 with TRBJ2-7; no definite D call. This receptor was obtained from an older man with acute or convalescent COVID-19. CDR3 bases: TGTGCCAGCTCACGGTCGGTAGCAGAACCCTACGAGCAGTACTTC. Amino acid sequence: CASSRSVAEPYEQYF.